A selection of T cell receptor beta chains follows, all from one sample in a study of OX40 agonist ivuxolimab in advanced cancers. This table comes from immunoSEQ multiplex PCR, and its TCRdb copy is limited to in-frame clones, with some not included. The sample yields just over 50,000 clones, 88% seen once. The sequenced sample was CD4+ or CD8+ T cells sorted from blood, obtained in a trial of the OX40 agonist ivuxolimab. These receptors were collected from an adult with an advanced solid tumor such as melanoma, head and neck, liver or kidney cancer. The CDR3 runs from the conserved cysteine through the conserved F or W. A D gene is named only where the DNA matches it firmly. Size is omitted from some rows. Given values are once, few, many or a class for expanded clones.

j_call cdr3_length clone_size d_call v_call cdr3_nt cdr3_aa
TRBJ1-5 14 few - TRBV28 TGTGCCAGCAGTTTGACAGTCTTCAATCAGCCCCAGCATTTT CASSLTVFNQPQHF
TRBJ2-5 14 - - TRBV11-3 TGTGCCAGCAGCTTAATTATGGAGGCAGAGACCCAGTACTTC CASSLIMEAETQYF
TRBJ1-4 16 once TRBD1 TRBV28 TGTGCCAGCAGTATAATAACAGGGGGCGGCCACGAAAAACTGTTTTTT CASSIITGGGHEKLFF
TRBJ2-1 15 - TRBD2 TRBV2 TGTGCCAGCAAGAAACTAGCGGGAGCTGACAATGAGCAGTTCTTC CASKKLAGADNEQFF
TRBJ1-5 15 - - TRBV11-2 TGTGCCAGCAGCTTAGTTGGGGGCGCGGATCAGCCCCAGCATTTT CASSLVGGADQPQHF
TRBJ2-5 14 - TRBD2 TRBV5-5 TGTGCCAGCAGCTTTAGCGGGGGAAAAGAGACCCAGTACTTC CASSFSGGKETQYF
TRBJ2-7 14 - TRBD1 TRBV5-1 TGCGCCAGCAGCCACCTGGGACAGAAATACGAGCAGTACTTC CASSHLGQKYEQYF
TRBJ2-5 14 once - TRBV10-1 TGCGCCAGCAGTGAGTCAGAGATCCAAGAGACCCAGTACTTC CASSESEIQETQYF
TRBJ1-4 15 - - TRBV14 TGTGCCAGCAGCCAAGCCGGGGCAGTGGGTGAAAAACTGTTTTTT CASSQAGAVGEKLFF
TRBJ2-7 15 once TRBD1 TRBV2 TGTGCCAGCAGGTTTCCGGGACAGGGTATACACGAGCAGTACTTC CASRFPGQGIHEQYF
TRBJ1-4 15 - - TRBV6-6 TGTGCCAGCAGTGGGACCGGGCCGGGGGGGGAAAAACTGTTTTTT CASSGTGPGGEKLFF
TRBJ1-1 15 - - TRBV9 TGTGCCAGCAGCGTAGGAAGTTTGGCGAACACTGAAGCTTTCTTT CASSVGSLANTEAFF
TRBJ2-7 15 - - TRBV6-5 TGTGCCAGCAGTGGGTTCGGACTTGGGGGTAACGAGCAGTACTTC CASSGFGLGGNEQYF
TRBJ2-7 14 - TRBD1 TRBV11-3 TGTGCCAGCGGTCCCGGGACAGGCTACTACGAGCAGTACTTC CASGPGTGYYEQYF
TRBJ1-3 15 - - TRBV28 TGTGCCAGCAGTGAGGGGGTAAGCTCTGGAAACACCATATATTTT CASSEGVSSGNTIYF
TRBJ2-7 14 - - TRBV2 TGTGCCAGCAGTCCCTCCCTCCTCCTAAACGAGCAGTACTTC CASSPSLLLNEQYF
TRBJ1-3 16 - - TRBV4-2 TGTGCCAGCAGCCAAGATCCGGATTCCTCTGGAAACACCATATATTTT CASSQDPDSSGNTIYF
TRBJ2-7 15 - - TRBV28 TGTGCCAGTTTGATGGACACCCGGCAACTCGGCGAGCAGTACTTC CASLMDTRQLGEQYF
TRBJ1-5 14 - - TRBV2 TGTGCCAGCATGGAGGGGTTACCCAATCAGCCCCAGCATTTT CASMEGLPNQPQHF
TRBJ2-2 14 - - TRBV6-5 TGTGCCAGCAGTAACTTCATGAACACCGGGGAGCTGTTTTTT CASSNFMNTGELFF
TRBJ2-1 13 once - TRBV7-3 TGTGCCAGCAGCTTAATTGATTCCAATGAGCAGTTCTTC CASSLIDSNEQFF
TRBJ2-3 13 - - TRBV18 TGTGCCAGCTCACCATTGGCGGTAGATACGCAGTATTTT CASSPLAVDTQYF
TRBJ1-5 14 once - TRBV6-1 TGTGCCAGCAGTGGGACGGCCAAAGGGCAGCCCCAGCATTTT CASSGTAKGQPQHF
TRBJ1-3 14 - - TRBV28 TGTGCCAGCAGCGTCGGGGGGAGCGGAAACACCATATATTTT CASSVGGSGNTIYF
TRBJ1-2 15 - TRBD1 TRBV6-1 TGTGCCAGCAGCTCAACCGGCAGGGGGCACTATGGCTACACCTTC CASSSTGRGHYGYTF
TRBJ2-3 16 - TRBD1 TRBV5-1 TGCGCCAGCAGCTTGGCGACAGGGGGCCGAACAGATACGCAGTATTTT CASSLATGGRTDTQYF
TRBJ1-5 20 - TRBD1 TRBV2 TGTGCCAGCAGCGAAACTACTGCCGGGACAGGGGGGTGGGGCAATCAGCCCCAGCATTTT CASSETTAGTGGWGNQPQHF
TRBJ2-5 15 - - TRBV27 TGTGCCAGCAGTTGGGTGTCGCGGGCTGGGGAGACCCAGTACTTC CASSWVSRAGETQYF
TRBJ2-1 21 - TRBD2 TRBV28 TGTGCCAGCAGTTTATGGTTCGATTGGGGACTAGCGGATAGCTCCTACAATGAGCAGTTCTTC CASSLWFDWGLADSSYNEQFF
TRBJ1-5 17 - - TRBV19 TGTGCCAGTAGTATAAGGTTAGGGAGGGATAGCAATCAGCCCCAGCATTTT CASSIRLGRDSNQPQHF
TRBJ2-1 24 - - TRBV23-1 TGCGCCAGCAGTCAGAAGGACAGGGGGCAACTAGCGGGGAGGGCAGATAGCTCCTACAATGAGCAGTTCTTC CASSQKDRGQLAGRADSSYNEQFF
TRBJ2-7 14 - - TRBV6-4 TGTGCCAGCAGTGCTAGCAGGGTCATCAACGAGCAGTACTTC CASSASRVINEQYF
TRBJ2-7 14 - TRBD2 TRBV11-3 TGTGCCAGCAGCAAGACTAGCGGGAGTCACGAGCAGTACTTC CASSKTSGSHEQYF
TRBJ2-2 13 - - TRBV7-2 TGTGCCAGCAGCGAGACTAGGCCCGGGGAGCTGTTTTTT CASSETRPGELFF
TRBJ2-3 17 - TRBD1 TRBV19 TGTGCCAGTAGTCTTAGTCTCGGGACAGGGAGCACAGATACGCAGTATTTT CASSLSLGTGSTDTQYF
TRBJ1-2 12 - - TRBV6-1 TGTGCCAGCAGAGACCCATCTTATGGCTACACCTTC CASRDPSYGYTF
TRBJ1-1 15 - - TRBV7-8 TGTGCCAGCAGCTTAATCGGACAATTGAACACTGAAGCTTTCTTT CASSLIGQLNTEAFF
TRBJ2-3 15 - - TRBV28 TGTGCCAGCACCTTTGGGGCTACCCGCACAGATACGCAGTATTTT CASTFGATRTDTQYF
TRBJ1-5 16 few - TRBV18 TGTGCCAGCTCAGCCCCAGGGAGGGGAAGGGATCAGCCCCAGCATTTT CASSAPGRGRDQPQHF
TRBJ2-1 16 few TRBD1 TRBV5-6 TGTGCCAGCAGCCAGAAGGGACAGGGGTTCTACAATGAGCAGTTCTTC CASSQKGQGFYNEQFF
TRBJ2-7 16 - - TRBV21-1 TGTGCCAGCAGCAAACGGGGACAGGGGTCCCCCTACGAGCAGTACTTC CASSKRGQGSPYEQYF
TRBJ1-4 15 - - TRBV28 TGTGCCAGCAGTTCTGGAGGGAGAACTAATGAAAAACTGTTTTTT CASSSGGRTNEKLFF
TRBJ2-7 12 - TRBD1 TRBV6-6 TGTGCCTCACAGGGACAGTACTACGAGCAGTACTTC CASQGQYYEQYF
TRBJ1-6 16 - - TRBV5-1 TGCGCCAGCAGCCGAGGAGGGACCCCCTATAATTCACCCCTCCACTTT CASSRGGTPYNSPLHF
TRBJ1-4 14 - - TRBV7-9 TGTGCCAGCAGCCCAGGCGAGGAGGGTGAAAAACTGTTTTTT CASSPGEEGEKLFF